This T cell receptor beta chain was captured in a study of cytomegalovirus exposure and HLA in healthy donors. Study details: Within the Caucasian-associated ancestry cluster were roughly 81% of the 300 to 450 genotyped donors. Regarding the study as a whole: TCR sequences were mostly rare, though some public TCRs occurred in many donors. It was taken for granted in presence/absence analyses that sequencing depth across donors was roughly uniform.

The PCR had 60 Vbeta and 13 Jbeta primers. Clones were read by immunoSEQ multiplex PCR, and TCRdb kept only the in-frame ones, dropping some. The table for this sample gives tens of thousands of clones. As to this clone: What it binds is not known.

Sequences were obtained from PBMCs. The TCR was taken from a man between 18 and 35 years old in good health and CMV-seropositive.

The CDR3 DNA is TGTGCCAGCAGCTTAGAGGTTAGCGGGGTCCAAGAGACCCAGTACTTC. It encodes CASSLEVSGVQETQYF. V usage is TRBV11-2 and J usage is TRBJ2-5; TRBD2 agrees at 8 bases. V lost 0 bases, J lost 1 base, and 4 bases stayed unmatched. The CDR3 is 16 amino acids. Germline CDR1 and CDR2: SGHAT and FQNNGV.